Each of the 15 T cell receptor beta chains below was sequenced from the same sample in a study of T cells after somatic rescue of genetic block (dated by TCRdb to 2018 to 2021). Library prep was done by the immunoSEQ multiplex PCR assay. TCRdb mirrors the immuneACCESS table, restricted to in-frame sequences. Some clones are absent from its copies; in checked studies, under half trace to an unresolved V gene, and the reason for the others is unknown. The sample records some 68,000 clones, more than 75% of which are singletons. The ten largest clones capture 2.8% of the sample. Material: peripheral blood mononuclear cells (PBMCs). The receptors here all came from a man in his thirties or forties.

V and J are TRBV6-6 and TRBJ2-2, with D unresolved. The CDR3 has 11 residues. CDR1 and CDR2 (germline): MNHNY, SVGAGI (reference sequence). V was cut by 5 bases and J by 7 bases, with 5 bases left in between. Written as DNA, the CDR3 is TGTGCCAGCAGTGATTACGGGGAGCTGTTTTTT. Protein product: CASSDYGELFF.

The chain joins TRBV4-3 to TRBJ1-2; D unclear. Germline CDR1 and CDR2: LGHNA and YSLEER. Between the trimmed V and J ends, which lost 4 bases and 8 bases, there was a span of 20 bases. CDR3 length: 15 residues. The chain's CDR3 is CASSLEPGVPGGYTF. CDR3 nucleotide sequence: TGCGCCAGCAGCCTCGAGCCGGGAGTCCCGGGAGGCTACACCTTC.

The chain links TRBV5-1 to TRBJ2-3; D gene unclear. Germline V gene sequence: CDR1 SGHRS, CDR2 YFSETQ. V dropped 0 bases and J dropped 2 bases, with 10 bases sitting between them. The CDR3 extends over 15 amino acids. The CDR3: CASSLGPLDTDTQYF. The CDR3 region has the DNA TGCGCCAGCAGCTTGGGTCCGCTCGACACAGATACGCAGTATTTT.

The chain couples TRBV21-1 to TRBJ2-7. TRBV21-1 is given as a pseudogene. This CDR3 comprises 16 residues. CDR3 bases: TGTGCCAGCAATGGGGTTTCCGGGCCCCCCAGTTTCGAGCAGTACTTC. This gives the protein CASNGVSGPPSFEQYF.

The chain couples TRBV19 to TRBJ2-7; 9 nucleotides match TRBD1. J gave up 6 bases and V 1 base, and 10 bases lay outside the gene matches. The CDR3 totals 16 residues. The germline gives CDR1 LNHDA, CDR2 SQIVND (reference sequence). The DNA of the CDR3 is TGTGCCAGTAGTATAGGGTTCAGGACAGGGGTGATCGAGCAGTACTTC. Its translation is CASSIGFRTGVIEQYF.

The chain links TRBV18 to TRBJ2-3, with 7 bases fitting TRBD2. There are 16 residues in the CDR3. The germline V gene has CDR1 KGHSH and CDR2 LQKENI. V shed 7 bases and J 4 bases; nucleotides not matched to a gene: 14. CDR3 DNA sequence: TGTGCCAGCTTGAAACCAGGGCCGGCGGGGGCAGATACGCAGTATTTT. Translated: CASLKPGPAGADTQYF.

The gene calls are TRBV6-5 and TRBJ2-7, with D possibly being TRBD2 (5 bases). This CDR3 contains 13 residues. V lost 5 bases and J 12 bases, leaving 20 bases between the germline ends. The germline V gene encodes CDR1 MNHEY and CDR2 SVGAGI. CDR3 amino acids: CASSEVARELRYF. DNA of the CDR3: TGTGCCAGCAGTGAAGTCGCCCGGGAACTTCGGTACTTC.

This rearrangement joins TRBV7-9 to TRBJ2-5; 9 nucleotides match TRBD2. This CDR3 is 14 amino acids long. The V and J ends lost 5 bases and 4 bases, in that order; junction bases with no gene match: 5. Germline CDR1 reads SEHNR; CDR2 reads FQNEAQ (reference sequence). This CDR3 reads CASSLAGGPETQYF. CDR3 sequence (DNA): TGTGCCAGCAGCCTCGCGGGGGGGCCAGAGACCCAGTACTTC.

This chain uses TRBV28 with TRBJ2-1; TRBD2 matches 8 bases. Trimming took 8 bases from V and 0 from J; bases not matched to a gene: 15. The CDR3 loop spans 18 amino acids. Germline CDR1 and CDR2: MDHEN and SYDVKM. CDR3 nucleotides: TGTGCCAGCTCGGACAGCCCGGGCGGGACTAGCTCCTACAATGAGCAGTTCTTC. Its protein is CASSDSPGGTSSYNEQFF.

The CDR3 here is CASSPFGTGAKNIQYF. CDR3 sequence (DNA): TGTGCCAGCAGCCCATTTGGGACAGGGGCCAAAAACATTCAGTACTTC. The chain combines TRBV7-2 with TRBJ2-4, with 9 positions matching TRBD1. Trimming took 5 bases from V and 1 from J; bases not matched to a gene: 6. The CDR3 is made up of 16 amino acids. Germline V gives CDR1 SGHTA, CDR2 FQGNSA.

The gene calls are TRBV2 and TRBJ1-2, with 9 bases fitting TRBD1. This CDR3 region has 13 residues. Germline V gene data show CDR1 as SNHLY and CDR2 as FYNNEI. With V trimmed by 8 bases and J by 7 bases, 8 bases remained unmatched. The CDR3 nucleotides read TGTGCCAGCCGAATACAGGGGGCTGGTGGCTACACCTTC. Translating it yields CASRIQGAGGYTF.

The chain employs TRBV4-1 and TRBJ2-3, with 10 bases aligning to TRBD2. Losses at the gene ends were 5 bases for V and 3 bases for J; bases not matched to a gene: 5. Looked up from germline, CDR1 is MGHRA and CDR2 is YSYEKL. CDR3 length: 15 amino acids. CDR3 loop: CASSSLAGGTDTQYF. The CDR3 DNA reads TGCGCCAGCAGCTCCTTAGCGGGGGGAACAGATACGCAGTATTTT.

Only one count was recorded for this clone. The rearrangement links TRBV9 to TRBJ2-5, with D hard to call. The V gene's germline CDR1 is SGDLS and CDR2 YYNGEE. V was shortened by 0 bases and J by 1 base, with 13 bases between the two germline ends. The CDR3 runs to 16 residues. The CDR3: CASSVEGQLIQETQYF. The CDR3 bases are TGTGCCAGCAGCGTAGAAGGGCAGCTTATCCAAGAGACCCAGTACTTC.

The V and J genes are TRBV27 and TRBJ2-4; TRBD1 matches 9 bases. J lost 0 bases, V lost 8 bases, and 5 bases had no gene match. The CDR3 totals 15 residues. Germline lookup yields CDR1 MNHEY and CDR2 SMNVEV (reference sequence). The CDR3 DNA is TGTGCCAGCGGCGGGACAGGGCTAGCCAAAAACATTCAGTACTTC. It yields the protein CASGGTGLAKNIQYF.

The chain recombines TRBV19 with TRBJ2-3, with D perhaps TRBD1 (5 bases). V was clipped by 4 bases and J by 0 bases, with 8 bases between them. The CDR3 runs 14 residues. The germline V gene has CDR1 LNHDA and CDR2 SQIVND (reference sequence). CDR3 region: CASSTTASTDTQYF. The CDR3 nucleotides read TGTGCCAGTAGTACGACAGCTAGCACAGATACGCAGTATTTT.